Below are 10 T cell receptor beta chains sequenced from a single sample in a study of cytomegalovirus exposure and HLA in healthy donors (TCRdb year 2017). Library construction relied on the immunoSEQ multiplex PCR assay. For the multiplex PCR, a mixture combining 60 forward primers for TCR Vbeta segments and 13 reverse primers for TCR Jbeta segments was used. TCRdb stores this immuneACCESS table with in-frame sequences only. Part of the clones is absent; in the studies checked, under half of the shortfall reflects unresolved V genes, and no reason is known for the rest. This sample gives some 240,000 clones in total; approximately 91% of them show up just once. Around 1.7% of the sample goes to the ten largest clones. The sequenced material came from PBMCs. The receptors here all came from a girl aged 2 to 9 in good health and CMV-seronegative.

The genes are TRBV4-1 and TRBJ2-3; 10 nucleotides match TRBD2. This CDR3 is 15 amino acids long. Germline V gene sequence: CDR1 MGHRA, CDR2 YSYEKL. J lost 4 bases, V lost 2 bases, and 3 bases had no gene match. CDR3 protein: CASSQLAGVADTQYF. The DNA of the CDR3 is TGCGCCAGCAGCCAACTAGCGGGGGTGGCAGATACGCAGTATTTT.

The CDR3 nucleotides are TGCAGCGTCGTGGACAGGAACTCCTACGAGCAGTACTTC. It translates to CSVVDRNSYEQYF. V is TRBV29-1 and J is TRBJ2-7; 7 bases map to TRBD1. V was pared by 6 bases and J by 0 bases, with 5 bases of the junction left unmatched. The CDR3 is 13 amino acids. Germline CDR1 reads SQVTM; CDR2 reads ANQGSEA.

This chain joins TRBV28 and TRBJ1-6, with 7 bases lining up with TRBD1. The length of the CDR3 is 14 residues. The ends lost 6 bases at V and 6 bases at J; junction bases unmatched: 5. CDR1 is MDHEN, CDR2 SYDVKM, per germline. This chain's CDR3 is CASRRTGINSPLHF. CDR3 DNA: TGTGCCAGCAGGCGGACAGGCATTAATTCACCCCTCCACTTT.

The V call is TRBV5-1, the J call TRBJ2-3, with D possibly matching TRBD1 (5 bases). The CDR3 has 15 residues. Germline assignment: CDR1 SGHRS and CDR2 YFSETQ. The V and J ends lost 4 bases and 1 base respectively, with 13 bases between them. The CDR3 DNA reads as TGCGCCAGCAGCACCGAAGCAGGGCGCACAGATACGCAGTATTTT. It yields the protein CASSTEAGRTDTQYF.

The chain recombines TRBV9 with TRBJ2-1; 7 bases are shared with TRBD2. The CDR3 consists of 14 residues. Germline V gives CDR1 SGDLS, CDR2 YYNGEE. Trimming took 2 bases from V and 3 from J; bases not matched to a gene: 2. CDR3 sequence (DNA): TGTGCCAGCAGCGTCCTAGCGGTCTACAATGAGCAGTTCTTC. This gives the protein CASSVLAVYNEQFF.

The chain carries TRBV7-8 and TRBJ1-5; TRBD1 is a possible D gene (6 bases). Deletions cut 5 bases from V and 0 bases from J, with 14 bases between. The CDR3 is made up of 16 amino acids. CDR1 and CDR2 from the germline V gene are SGHVS and FQNEAQ. The CDR3 DNA sequence: TGTGCCAGCAGCGTCCGGGACAATAGTAGCAATCAGCCCCAGCATTTT. Its protein product is CASSVRDNSSNQPQHF. Variable domain in full (rest from reference TRBV7-8 and TRBJ1-5): GAGVSQSPRYKVAKRGQDVALRCDPISGHVSLFWYQQALGQGPEFLTYFQNEAQLDKSGLPSDRFFAERPEGSVSTLKIQRTQQEDSAVYLCASSVRDNSSNQPQHFGDGTRLSIL.

The V call is TRBV28, the J call TRBJ1-5; no definite D call. Germline CDR1 MDHEN, CDR2 SYDVKM. The CDR3 has 15 amino acids. Trimming cost V 5 bases and J 2 bases, with 13 bases left between them. The CDR3 sequence: CASSTGESGNQPQHF. The DNA for the CDR3 is TGTGCCAGCAGTACCGGGGAGAGCGGCAATCAGCCCCAGCATTTT.

The chain links TRBV5-8 to TRBJ2-1, with D tentatively TRBD2 (6 bases). CDR3 size: 15 residues. CDR1 SGHTS and CDR2 YDEGEE come from the germline V gene. Between the trimmed V and J ends, which lost 4 bases and 2 bases, there was a span of 13 bases. The CDR3 DNA reads TGTGCCAGCAGCCTTTGGGAGGCCCCCTACAATGAGCAGTTCTTC. It yields the protein CASSLWEAPYNEQFF. Combining the CDR3 with reference TRBV5-8 and TRBJ2-1 gives the whole variable domain EAGVTQSPTHLIKTRGQQATLRCSPISGHTSVYWYQQALGLGLQFLLWYDEGEERNRGNFPPRFSGRQFPNYSSELNVNALELEDSALYLCASSLWEAPYNEQFFGPGTRLTVL.

V usage is TRBV7-9 and J usage is TRBJ1-2; 7 positions match TRBD1. The V gene end was trimmed by 3 bases and the J gene end by 4 bases; junction bases not matched to a gene: 5. CDR1 and CDR2 (germline): SEHNR, FQNEAQ (reference sequence). This CDR3 is built from 14 residues. CDR3 in amino acids: CASSFLQGSYGYTF. CDR3 sequence (DNA): TGTGCCAGCAGCTTTCTACAGGGGTCCTATGGCTACACCTTC.

This clone turned up a few times. The genes are TRBV6-1 and TRBJ1-2; D is undetermined. Per germline, CDR1 MNHNS and CDR2 SASEGT. Trimming pared 2 bases from V and 2 bases from J, leaving 12 bases between. The CDR3 runs to 15 residues. The CDR3 bases are TGTGCCAGCAGTGAAAATAAGGAGTCGAACTATGGCTACACCTTC. It translates to CASSENKESNYGYTF.